This T cell receptor beta chain is drawn from a study of tumor-infiltrating lymphocytes in oesophageal squamous cell carcinoma. From the PCR reads, TCRdb called clonotypes with MiXCR, one entry per CDR3 protein. The table includes 9,000 to 13,000 distinct CDR3 sequences, about 60% detected once. The sequence was collected from a male donor with esophageal squamous cell carcinoma. Sequencing was performed on esophageal tumor tissue.

CDR3 sequence reads: CASSYVSSYNEQYF. The CDR3 DNA is TGTGCCAGCAGTTACGTCAGCTCCTACAATGAGCAGTACTTC. The chain is built from TRBV12-3 or TRBV12-4 and TRBJ2-1; no reliable D call. Gene TRBJ2-7 matches the end of the DNA better, so the J call may be wrong. The CDR3 sequence is 14 residues long.